The clone carrying this T cell receptor beta chain turned up a few times. The data stem from a study of metastatic and nonmetastatic thyroid tumors. Study background: Blood and tumor or nodule tissue repertoires from malignant and benign thyroid patients were compared.

TCRdb re-processed the PCR reads through MiXCR. This table has approximately 6,000 clones, around 29% appearing once. This CDR3 comprises 13 residues. CDR1 is WSHSY and CDR2 is SAAADI in the germline V gene. V was cut by 6 bases and J by 0 bases, with 9 bases left in between. There were no patients who had received any treatment before thyroid surgery. This clonotype originated in a female donor with papillary thyroid cancer or a benign thyroid nodule (not recorded which). Some clones in this sample may be carry-over from other donors' samples. The chain carries TRBV10-2 and TRBJ2-7, with D unresolved. Sequenced material: adjacent normal tissue. The CDR3 DNA reads TGCGCCAGCAGACCCACGAGCTCCTACGAGCAGTACTTC. This encodes CASRPTSSYEQYF.